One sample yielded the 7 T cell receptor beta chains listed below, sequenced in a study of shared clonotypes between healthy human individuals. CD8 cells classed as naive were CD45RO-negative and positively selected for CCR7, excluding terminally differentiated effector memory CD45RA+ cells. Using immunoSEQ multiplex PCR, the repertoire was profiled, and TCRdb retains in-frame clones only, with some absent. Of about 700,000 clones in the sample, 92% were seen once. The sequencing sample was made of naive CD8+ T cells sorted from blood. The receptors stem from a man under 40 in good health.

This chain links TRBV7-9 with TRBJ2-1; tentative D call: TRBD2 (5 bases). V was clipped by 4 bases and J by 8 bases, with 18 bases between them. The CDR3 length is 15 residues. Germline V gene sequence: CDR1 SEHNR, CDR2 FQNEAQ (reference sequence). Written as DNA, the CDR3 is TGTGCCAGCAGCTCAATCAGTGGGTTGAGGGATGAGCAGTTCTTC. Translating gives CASSSISGLRDEQFF.

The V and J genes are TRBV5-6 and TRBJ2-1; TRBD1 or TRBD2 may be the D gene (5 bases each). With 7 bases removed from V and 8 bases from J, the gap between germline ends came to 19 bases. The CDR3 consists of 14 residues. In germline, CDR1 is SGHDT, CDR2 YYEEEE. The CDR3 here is CASYPLNRGDEQFF. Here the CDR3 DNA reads TGTGCCAGCTACCCTCTAAATAGAGGGGATGAGCAGTTCTTC.

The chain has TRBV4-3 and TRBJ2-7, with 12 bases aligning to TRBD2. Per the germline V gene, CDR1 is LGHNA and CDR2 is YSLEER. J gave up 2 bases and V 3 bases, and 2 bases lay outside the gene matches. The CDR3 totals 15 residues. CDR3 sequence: CASSQTSGSPYEQYF. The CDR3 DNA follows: TGCGCCAGCAGCCAGACTAGCGGGAGTCCCTACGAGCAGTACTTC.

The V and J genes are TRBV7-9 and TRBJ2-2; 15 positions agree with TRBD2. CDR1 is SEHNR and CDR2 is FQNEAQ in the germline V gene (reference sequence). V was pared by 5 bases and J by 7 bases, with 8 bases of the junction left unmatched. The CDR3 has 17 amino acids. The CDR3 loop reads CASSQGTSGRISGELFF. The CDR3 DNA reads TGTGCCAGCAGCCAGGGGACTAGCGGGAGGATCAGCGGGGAGCTGTTTTTT.

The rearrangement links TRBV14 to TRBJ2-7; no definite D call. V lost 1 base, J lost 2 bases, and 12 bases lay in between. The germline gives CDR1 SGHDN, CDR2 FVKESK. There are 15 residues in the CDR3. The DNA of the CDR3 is TGTGCCAGCAGCCAAGTGGTGGTGCGCCCCTACGAGCAGTACTTC. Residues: CASSQVVVRPYEQYF.

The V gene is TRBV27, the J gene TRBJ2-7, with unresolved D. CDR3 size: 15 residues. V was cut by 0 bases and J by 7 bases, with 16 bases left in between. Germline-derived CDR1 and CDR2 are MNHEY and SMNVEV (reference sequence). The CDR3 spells CASSLSQLLLQEQYF. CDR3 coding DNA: TGTGCCAGCAGTTTATCCCAACTATTGCTACAAGAGCAGTACTTC.

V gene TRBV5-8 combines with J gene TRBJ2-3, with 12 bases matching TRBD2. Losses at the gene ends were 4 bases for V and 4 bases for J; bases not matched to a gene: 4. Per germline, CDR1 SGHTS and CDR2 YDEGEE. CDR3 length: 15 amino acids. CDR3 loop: CASSPGLAGSDTQYF. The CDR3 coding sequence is TGTGCCAGCAGCCCGGGACTAGCGGGTTCAGATACGCAGTATTTT. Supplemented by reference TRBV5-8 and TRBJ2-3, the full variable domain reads EAGVTQSPTHLIKTRGQQATLRCSPISGHTSVYWYQQALGLGLQFLLWYDEGEERNRGNFPPRFSGRQFPNYSSELNVNALELEDSALYLCASSPGLAGSDTQYFGPGTRLTVL.